This T cell receptor beta chain was identified during a study of CD8 T cells in Susac syndrome. CD8+ and CD4+ blood T cells underwent TCR beta sequencing. The TEMRA cells underwent FACS enrichment, while the CD8+ and CD4+ T cells underwent negative isolation. The V end was cut by 5 bases, the J end by 0 bases, with 14 bases between. The CDR3 runs 16 residues. The germline V gene encodes CDR1 SGHTA and CDR2 FQGNSA. An input of about 0.45 to 1 ug of RNA was subjected to reverse transcription using random hexamers. An immunoSEQ multiplex PCR amplified TCR beta CDR3 over 54 Vbeta and 13 Jbeta. MiXCR was run by TCRdb on the immunoSEQ multiplex PCR reads, yielding one entry per CDR3 protein. The sample has fewer than 150,000 distinct CDR3 sequences, 94% seen once.

This receptor was identified in a human donor in good health. The chain links TRBV7-2 to TRBJ2-1; unclear D gene. Sequencing used CD8+ T cells from PBMCs. For the CDR3, the DNA is TGTGCCAGCAGCCTGTCCTACTGGGGCTCCTACAATGAGCAGTTCTTC. This translates into CASSLSYWGSYNEQFF.